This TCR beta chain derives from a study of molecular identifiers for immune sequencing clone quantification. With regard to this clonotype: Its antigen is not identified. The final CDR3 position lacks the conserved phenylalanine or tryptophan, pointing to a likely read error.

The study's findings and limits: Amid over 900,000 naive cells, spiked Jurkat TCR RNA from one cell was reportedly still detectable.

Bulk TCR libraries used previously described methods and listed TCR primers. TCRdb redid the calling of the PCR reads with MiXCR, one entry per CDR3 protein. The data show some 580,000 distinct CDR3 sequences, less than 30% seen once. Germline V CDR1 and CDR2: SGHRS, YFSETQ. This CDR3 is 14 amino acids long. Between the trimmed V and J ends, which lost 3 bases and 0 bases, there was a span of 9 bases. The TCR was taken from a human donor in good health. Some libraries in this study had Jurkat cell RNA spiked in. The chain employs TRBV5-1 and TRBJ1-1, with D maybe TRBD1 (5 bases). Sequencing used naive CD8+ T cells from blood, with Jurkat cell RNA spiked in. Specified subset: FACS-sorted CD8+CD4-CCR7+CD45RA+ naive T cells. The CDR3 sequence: CASSYDSMNTEAFS. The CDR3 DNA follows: TGCGCCAGCAGCTACGACAGCATGAACACTGAAGCTTTCTCT.